This T cell receptor (beta chain) is from a study of beta chain features in type 1 diabetes. What was sequenced were expressed TCRB transcripts, since all of the isolated RNA had been reverse transcribed. The table came from immunoSEQ multiplex PCR; TCRdb's copy has only in-frame clones and leaves some out. The sample gives about 110,000 clones, almost 40% of which show up once; roughly 0.059% is in the top ten. Of note for this clone: Its antigen is unknown.

V gave up 7 bases and J gave up 0 bases; unmatched junction bases: 11. CDR3 length: 16 residues. The germline V gene has CDR1 MNHEY and CDR2 SMNVEV (reference sequence). General observations from the study: A moderate, significant TCRB CDR3 shortening appeared in type 1 diabetes across four CD4+ subsets.

Sequenced sample: stem cell memory CD4+ T cells from blood. This TCR derives from a woman aged 18-30 years in good health. The chain has TRBV27 and TRBJ2-7; 8 bases line up with TRBD2. In nucleotides, the CDR3 is TGTGCCAGCACCCCGGGGGCGGGAGGACTCTCCTACGAGCAGTACTTC. This translates into CASTPGAGGLSYEQYF.